This T cell receptor (beta chain) emerged from a study of molecular identifiers for immune sequencing clone quantification. This clonotype has a handful of counts. This CDR3 is 14 amino acids long. Between the trimmed V and J ends, which lost 4 bases and 8 bases, there was a span of 18 bases. The germline V gene encodes CDR1 SQVTM and CDR2 ANQGSEA. Previously described methods and listed TCR primers produced bulk TCR libraries. In TCRdb, the PCR reads were re-called with MiXCR into one record per CDR3 protein. The sample holds about 86,000 distinct CDR3 sequences; around 27% are singletons and the top ten take 0.6% to 0.95%.

The clonotype was recovered from a human donor in good health. Some libraries in this study had Jurkat cell RNA spiked in. The rearrangement links TRBV29-1 to TRBJ2-1, with D perhaps TRBD1 or TRBD2 (6 bases each). The sample consisted of naive CD8+ T cells from blood, with Jurkat cell RNA spiked in. Described subset: FACS-sorted CD8+CD4-CCR7+CD45RA+ naive T cells. CDR3: CSVGPQGPGDEQFF. The CDR3 DNA follows: TGCAGCGTTGGTCCTCAGGGGCCGGGGGATGAGCAGTTCTTC.